This T cell receptor beta chain originates from a study of identical twins. Regarding the study as a whole: Memory repertoires lacked the insertion deficit that abundant cord blood beta clonotypes showed.

Germline assignment: CDR1 LGHNA and CDR2 YNFKEQ. The length of the CDR3 is 15 residues. V lost 0 bases to trimming and J lost 4 bases, with 11 bases between them. TCRdb recomputed calls from the 5' RACE reads with MiXCR, one row per CDR3 protein. The sample records 650,000 to 750,000 distinct CDR3 sequences, approximately 22% being singletons. Turning to this clonotype: No antigen is known for it.

The sample was also linked to a second study, of T cells expressing NK-cell markers. As that study records: Sorted T-cell subsets CD3+CD56+NKG2C+, CD3+CD56+NKG2C- and CD3+CD56-NKG2C+ were TCR beta-sequenced. Among CD8+ T cells from 5 to 7 donors, dominant NKG2C+ clonotypes accounted for about 1.0-7.0%. Nothing established the HCMV specificity of expanded NKG2C+ T cell clones.

The sample taken for sequencing was PBMCs. The chain links TRBV4-2 to TRBJ2-3; maybe TRBD1 (6 bases). This TCR was sampled from a woman between 18 and 29 years old in good health. The CDR3 reads CASSQDNRDADTQYF. The CDR3 DNA reads TGTGCCAGCAGCCAAGATAACAGGGACGCAGATACGCAGTATTTT.